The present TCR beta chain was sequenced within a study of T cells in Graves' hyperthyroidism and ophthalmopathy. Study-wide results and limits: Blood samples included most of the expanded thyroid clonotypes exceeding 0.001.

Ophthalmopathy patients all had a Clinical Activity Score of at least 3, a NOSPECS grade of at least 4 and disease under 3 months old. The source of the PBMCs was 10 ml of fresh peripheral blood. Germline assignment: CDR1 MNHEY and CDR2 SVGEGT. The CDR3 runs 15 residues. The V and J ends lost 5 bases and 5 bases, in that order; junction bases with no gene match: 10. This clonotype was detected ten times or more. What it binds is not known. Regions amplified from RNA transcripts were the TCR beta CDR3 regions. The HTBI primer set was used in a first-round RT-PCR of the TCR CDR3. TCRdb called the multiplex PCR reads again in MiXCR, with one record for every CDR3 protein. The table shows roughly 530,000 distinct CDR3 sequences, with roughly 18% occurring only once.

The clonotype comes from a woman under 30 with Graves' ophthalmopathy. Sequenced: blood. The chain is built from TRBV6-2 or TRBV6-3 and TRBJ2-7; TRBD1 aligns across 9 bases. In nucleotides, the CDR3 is TGTGCCAGCAGTACCGCCGGGACAGGGCGGCACGAGCAGTACTTC. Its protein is CASSTAGTGRHEQYF.